These 6 T cell receptor beta chains were all obtained from the same sample, sequenced in a study of T cell responses to AZD1222 COVID-19 vaccine. TCRdb keeps only in-frame clones here, not all; method: immunoSEQ multiplex PCR. Of more than 70,000 clones listed, approximately 84% were seen once; the top ten hold about 13%. Specimen: peripheral blood, collected on day 0 of AZD1222 vaccination. These receptors all stem from an adult in good health.

The gene calls are TRBV6-4 and TRBJ1-6; D is perhaps TRBD1 (5 bases). CDR3 length equals 15 residues. The germline V gene has CDR1 MRHNA and CDR2 SNTAGT. Trimming removed 4 bases at V and 10 bases at J, with 17 bases between. CDR3 nucleotide sequence: TGTGCCAGCAGTGCAGACCAGGGTAGTGGGTCACCCCTCCACTTT. This translates into CASSADQGSGSPLHF.

By its share, this clone is medium-sized (0.01 to 0.1%). The genes are TRBV6-5 and TRBJ1-6, with D unresolved. Trimming left V 2 bases short and J 9 bases short, with 14 bases between. CDR1 and CDR2 from the germline V gene are MNHEY and SVGAGI. CDR3 size: 15 residues. The CDR3 reads CASSYVWFMGSPLHF. The CDR3 region has the DNA TGTGCCAGCAGTTACGTATGGTTTATGGGTTCACCCCTCCACTTT.

The chain uses TRBV10-2 and TRBJ1-6; weak D call: TRBD1 (6 bases). V was shortened by 4 bases and J by 8 bases, with 15 bases between the two germline ends. Germline V gives CDR1 WSHSY, CDR2 SAAADI. This CDR3 comprises 15 residues. The CDR3 sequence: CASSVLQGSHSPLHF. CDR3 coding DNA: TGCGCCAGCAGTGTCCTACAGGGTTCCCATTCACCCCTCCACTTT.

The rearrangement links TRBV7-2 to TRBJ2-7, with TRBD2 identical over 9 bases. The CDR3 spans 16 residues. Germline CDR1 is SGHTA and CDR2 is FQGNSA. V lost 1 base to trimming and J lost 6 bases; unmatched junction nucleotides: 10. The CDR3: CASSLVGGLANSEQYF. CDR3 nucleotide sequence: TGTGCCAGCAGCTTAGTGGGGGGACTAGCTAACTCCGAGCAGTACTTC.

The chain joins TRBV2 to TRBJ2-3; 13 bases fit TRBD2. CDR1 and CDR2 from the germline V gene are SNHLY and FYNNEI. The CDR3 length is 16 residues. With V trimmed by 3 bases and J by 6 bases, 6 bases remained unmatched. Written as DNA, the CDR3 is TGTGCCAGCAGTGACACTAGCGGGGGGGTCCAGGATACGCAGTATTTT. Translating gives CASSDTSGGVQDTQYF.

V usage is TRBV28 and J usage is TRBJ1-2, with D perhaps TRBD1 (5 bases). CDR1 is MDHEN and CDR2 is SYDVKM in the germline V gene. With 2 bases removed from V and 1 base from J, the gap between germline ends came to 8 bases. This CDR3 comprises 14 residues. The CDR3 is CASSLGGGNYGYTF. The CDR3 region has the DNA TGTGCCAGCAGTTTAGGGGGGGGTAACTATGGCTACACCTTC.